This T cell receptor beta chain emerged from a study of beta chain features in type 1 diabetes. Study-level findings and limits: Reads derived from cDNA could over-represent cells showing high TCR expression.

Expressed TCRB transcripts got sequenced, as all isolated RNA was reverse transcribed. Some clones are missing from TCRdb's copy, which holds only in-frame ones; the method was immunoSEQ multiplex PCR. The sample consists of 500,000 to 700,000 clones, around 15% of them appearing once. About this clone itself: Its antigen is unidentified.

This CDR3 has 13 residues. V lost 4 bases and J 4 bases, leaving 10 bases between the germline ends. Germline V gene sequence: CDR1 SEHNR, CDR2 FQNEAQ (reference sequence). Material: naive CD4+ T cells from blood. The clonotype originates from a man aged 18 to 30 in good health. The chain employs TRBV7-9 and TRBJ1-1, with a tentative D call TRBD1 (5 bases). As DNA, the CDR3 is TGTGCCAGCAGCTCCACGGGGGTCACTGAAGCTTTCTTT. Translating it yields CASSSTGVTEAFF.